The entry below describes one TCR beta chain. Its matching antigen is unknown. CDR1 SNHLY and CDR2 FYNNEI come from the germline V gene. Trimming removed 5 bases from V and 5 bases from J, with 27 bases in between. This CDR3 is built from 18 residues. The data derive from a study of T cell responses to AZD1222 COVID-19 vaccine. Study-wide context: Pooling of second doses given at about 4 or about 12 weeks was done.

Findings and caveats of the study: Sampling captured repertoires only after the peak T cell response. Donors, mostly white British, included more females; clonal diversity was possibly underestimated.

Clones were sequenced by immunoSEQ multiplex PCR, and TCRdb holds only the in-frame ones, with some missing. The profile shows about 120,000 clones, roughly 90% of them singletons. This receptor was identified in an adult in good health. V usage is TRBV2 and J usage is TRBJ2-5; possible D gene TRBD2, 6 bases. The sequencing used peripheral blood, collected on day 0 of AZD1222 vaccination. In DNA, the CDR3 is TGTGCCAGCAGTCCCCTGGGAGGACTAAGTACGTATCTGGAGACCCAGTACTTC. Translated, it gives CASSPLGGLSTYLETQYF.